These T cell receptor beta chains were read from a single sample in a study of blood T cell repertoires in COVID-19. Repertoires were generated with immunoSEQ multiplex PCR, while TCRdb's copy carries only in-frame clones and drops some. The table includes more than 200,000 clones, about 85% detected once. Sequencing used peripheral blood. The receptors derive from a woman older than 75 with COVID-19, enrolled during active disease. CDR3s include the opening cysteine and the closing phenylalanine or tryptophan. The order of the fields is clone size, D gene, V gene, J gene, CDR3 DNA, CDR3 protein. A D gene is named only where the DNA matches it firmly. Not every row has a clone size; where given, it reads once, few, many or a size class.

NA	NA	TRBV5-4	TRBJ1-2	TGTGCCAGCAGCTTTTCCCCGGCAGGGGACTATGGCTACACCTTC	CASSFSPAGDYGYTF
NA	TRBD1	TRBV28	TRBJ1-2	TGTGCCAGCAGTTTATTATCCGGGGGACAGGGGGCGGACGGCTACACCTTC	CASSLLSGGQGADGYTF
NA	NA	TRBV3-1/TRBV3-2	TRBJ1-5	TGTGCCAGCAGCCACAGCGATAGCAATCAGCCCCAGCATTTT	CASSHSDSNQPQHF
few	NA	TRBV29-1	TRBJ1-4	TGCAGCGTCCTGAGCGGGGCGCGAGAAAAACTGTTTTTT	CSVLSGAREKLFF
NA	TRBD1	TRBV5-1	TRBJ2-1	TGCGCCAGCAGCTTGGGACAGGGCTCTAATGAGCAGTTCTTC	CASSLGQGSNEQFF
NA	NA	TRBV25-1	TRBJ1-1	TGTGCCAGCAGTCCCTTTAGCTCAGGGGTCCCTGAAGCTTTCTTT	CASSPFSSGVPEAFF
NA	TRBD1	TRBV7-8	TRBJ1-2	TGTGCCAGCAGCTGGGGACAGGATAACTATGGCTACACCTTC	CASSWGQDNYGYTF
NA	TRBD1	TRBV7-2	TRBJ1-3	TGTGCCAGCAGCTCACGGACAGGGAATAGTAACACCATATATTTT	CASSSRTGNSNTIYF
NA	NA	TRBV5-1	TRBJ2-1	TGCGCCAGCAGCTTGGCCCAGAGGGGGTTCTACAATGAGCAGTTCTTC	CASSLAQRGFYNEQFF
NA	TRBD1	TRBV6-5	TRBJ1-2	TGTGCCAGCAGACCTACAGGGGGCCAGGGTGGCTACACCTTC	CASRPTGGQGGYTF
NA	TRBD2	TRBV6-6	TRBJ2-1	TGTGCCAGCAGATCAGCGGGGAGCTCCTACAATGAGCAGTTCTTC	CASRSAGSSYNEQFF